A single T cell receptor (beta chain) is shown here with its context. Its antigen is undetermined. Researchers amplified the TCR beta CDR3 regions from RNA transcripts. HTBI primers were used for first-round RT-PCR of the TCR CDR3. TCRdb re-called the multiplex PCR reads through MiXCR, storing one row per CDR3 protein. This sample has around 350,000 distinct CDR3 sequences, with approximately 20% found just once. The study defined stable Graves' hyperthyroidism as no ophthalmopathy progression within 18 months. Fresh 10 ml peripheral blood yielded PBMCs. The sample belongs to a study of T cells in Graves' hyperthyroidism and ophthalmopathy. The study, taken as a whole, reports: Ophthalmopathy, as predicted by the model, came a median about seven months after the prediction. The blood repertoire included most of the expanded thyroid clonotypes above 0.001.

Sequences were obtained from blood. The receptor's source is a woman between 18 and 29 years old with Graves' hyperthyroidism.

CDR3: CASSPLGQGDSGYTF. The CDR3 nucleotides read TGTGCCAGCAGTCCGCTCGGACAGGGGGACTCTGGCTACACCTTC. This chain joins TRBV12-3 or TRBV12-4 and TRBJ1-2; 10 nucleotides line up with TRBD1. The CDR3 consists of 15 residues. Trimming took 5 bases from V and 7 from J; bases not matched to a gene: 10.